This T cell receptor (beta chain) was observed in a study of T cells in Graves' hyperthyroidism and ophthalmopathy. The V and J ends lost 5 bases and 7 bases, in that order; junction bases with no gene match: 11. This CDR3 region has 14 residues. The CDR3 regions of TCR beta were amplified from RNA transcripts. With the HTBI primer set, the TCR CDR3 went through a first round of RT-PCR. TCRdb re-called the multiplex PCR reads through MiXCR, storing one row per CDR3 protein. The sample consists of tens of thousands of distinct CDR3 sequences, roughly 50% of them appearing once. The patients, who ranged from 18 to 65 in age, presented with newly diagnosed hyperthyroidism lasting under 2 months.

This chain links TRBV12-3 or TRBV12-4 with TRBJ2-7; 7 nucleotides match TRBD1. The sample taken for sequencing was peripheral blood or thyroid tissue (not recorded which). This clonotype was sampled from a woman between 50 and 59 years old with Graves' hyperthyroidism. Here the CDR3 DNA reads TGTGCCAGCAGTACCAGGACAGGAGCCCTGGAGCAGTACTTC. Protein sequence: CASSTRTGALEQYF.